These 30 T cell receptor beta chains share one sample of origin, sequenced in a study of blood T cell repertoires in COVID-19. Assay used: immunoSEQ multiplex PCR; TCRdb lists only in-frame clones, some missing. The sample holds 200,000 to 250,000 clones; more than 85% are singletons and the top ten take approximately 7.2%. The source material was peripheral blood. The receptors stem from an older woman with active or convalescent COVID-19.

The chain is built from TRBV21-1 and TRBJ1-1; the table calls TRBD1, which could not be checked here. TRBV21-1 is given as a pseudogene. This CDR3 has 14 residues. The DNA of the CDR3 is TGTGCCAGCAGCAAAGGAAGGGGGTACACTGAAGCTTTCTTT. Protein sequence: CASSKGRGYTEAFF.

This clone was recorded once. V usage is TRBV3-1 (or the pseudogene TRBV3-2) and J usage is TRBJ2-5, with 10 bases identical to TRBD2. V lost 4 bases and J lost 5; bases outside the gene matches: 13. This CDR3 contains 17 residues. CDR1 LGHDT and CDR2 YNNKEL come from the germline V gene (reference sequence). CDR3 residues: CASSPGGSGGSGETQYF. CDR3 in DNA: TGTGCCAGCAGCCCGGGAGGTAGCGGGGGGTCGGGGGAGACCCAGTACTTC.

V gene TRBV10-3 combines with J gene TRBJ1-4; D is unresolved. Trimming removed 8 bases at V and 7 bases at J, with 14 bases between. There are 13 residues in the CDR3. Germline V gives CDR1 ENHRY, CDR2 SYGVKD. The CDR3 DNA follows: TGTGCCATCGGGGATGGAGAGGGTGAAAAACTGTTTTTT. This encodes CAIGDGEGEKLFF.

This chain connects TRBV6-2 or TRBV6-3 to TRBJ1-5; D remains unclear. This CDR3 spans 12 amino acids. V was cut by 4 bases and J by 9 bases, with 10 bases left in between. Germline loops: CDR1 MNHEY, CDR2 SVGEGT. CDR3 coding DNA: TGTGCCAGCAGTTTAGGACTCGGGCCCCAGCATTTT. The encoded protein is CASSLGLGPQHF.

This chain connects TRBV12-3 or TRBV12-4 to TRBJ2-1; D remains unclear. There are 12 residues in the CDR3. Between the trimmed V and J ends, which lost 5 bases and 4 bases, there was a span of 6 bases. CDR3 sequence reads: CASSTGYNEQFF. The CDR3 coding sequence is TGTGCCAGCAGTACCGGTTACAATGAGCAGTTCTTC.

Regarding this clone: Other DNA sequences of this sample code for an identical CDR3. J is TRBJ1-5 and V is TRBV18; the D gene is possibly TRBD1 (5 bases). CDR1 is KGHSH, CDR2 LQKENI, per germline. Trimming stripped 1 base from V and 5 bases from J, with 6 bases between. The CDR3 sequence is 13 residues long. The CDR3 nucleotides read TGTGCCAGCTCACCACGGGGGGATCAGCCCCAGCATTTT. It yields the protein CASSPRGDQPQHF.

The CDR3 spells CASSLQGNNQPQHF. The CDR3 DNA follows: TGTGCCAGTAGTTTGCAGGGGAACAATCAGCCCCAGCATTTT. The gene calls are TRBV19 and TRBJ1-5, with a weak D call TRBD1 (6 bases). Trimming cost V 5 bases and J 3 bases, with 11 bases left between them. Germline V lookup: CDR1 LNHDA, CDR2 SQIVND (reference sequence). The CDR3 consists of 14 residues.

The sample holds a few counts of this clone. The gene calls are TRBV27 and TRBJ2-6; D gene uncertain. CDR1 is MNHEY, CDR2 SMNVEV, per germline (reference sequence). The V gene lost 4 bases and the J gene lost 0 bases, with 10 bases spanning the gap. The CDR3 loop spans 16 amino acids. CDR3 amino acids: CASSSQEFSGANVLTF. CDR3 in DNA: TGTGCCAGCAGTTCCCAGGAATTCTCTGGGGCCAACGTCCTGACTTTC.

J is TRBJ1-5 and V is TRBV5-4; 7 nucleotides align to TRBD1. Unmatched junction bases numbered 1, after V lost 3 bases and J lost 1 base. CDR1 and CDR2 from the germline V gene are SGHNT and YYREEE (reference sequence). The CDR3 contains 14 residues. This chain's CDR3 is CASSSQGSNQPQHF. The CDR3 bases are TGTGCCAGCAGCTCACAGGGGAGCAATCAGCCCCAGCATTTT. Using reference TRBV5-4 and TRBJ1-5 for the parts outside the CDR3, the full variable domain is ETGVTQSPTHLIKTRGQQVTLRCSSQSGHNTVSWYQQALGQGPQFIFQYYREEENGRGNFPPRFSGLQFPNYSSELNVNALELDDSALYLCASSSQGSNQPQHFGDGTRLSIL.

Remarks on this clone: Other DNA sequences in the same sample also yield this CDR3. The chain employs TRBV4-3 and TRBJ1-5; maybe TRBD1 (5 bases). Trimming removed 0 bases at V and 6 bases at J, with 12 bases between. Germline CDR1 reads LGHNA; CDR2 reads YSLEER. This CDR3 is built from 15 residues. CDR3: CASSQDRGEGQPQHF. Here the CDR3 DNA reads TGCGCCAGCAGCCAAGATCGGGGGGAAGGTCAGCCCCAGCATTTT.

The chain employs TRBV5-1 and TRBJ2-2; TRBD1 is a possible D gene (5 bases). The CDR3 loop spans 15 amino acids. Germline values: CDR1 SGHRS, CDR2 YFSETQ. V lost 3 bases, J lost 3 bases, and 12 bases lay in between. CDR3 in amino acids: CASSSAPGYTGELFF. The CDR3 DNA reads TGCGCCAGCAGCTCGGCCCCAGGGTACACCGGGGAGCTGTTTTTT.

DNA for the CDR3: TGTGCCAGCACCTGGGGGCAGGGGTTATTCGACGAGCAGTACTTC. Translation gives CASTWGQGLFDEQYF. This rearrangement joins TRBV6-5 to TRBJ2-7, with a tentative D call TRBD1 (6 bases). The V and J ends lost 7 bases and 5 bases respectively, with 21 bases between them. Germline V gives CDR1 MNHEY, CDR2 SVGAGI. The CDR3 runs 15 residues.

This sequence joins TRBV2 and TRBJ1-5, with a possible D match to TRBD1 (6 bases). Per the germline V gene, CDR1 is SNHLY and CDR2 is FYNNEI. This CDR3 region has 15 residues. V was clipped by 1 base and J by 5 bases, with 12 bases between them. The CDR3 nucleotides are TGTGCCAGCAGTGAAGGTACGACAGGCTATCAGCCCCAGCATTTT. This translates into CASSEGTTGYQPQHF.

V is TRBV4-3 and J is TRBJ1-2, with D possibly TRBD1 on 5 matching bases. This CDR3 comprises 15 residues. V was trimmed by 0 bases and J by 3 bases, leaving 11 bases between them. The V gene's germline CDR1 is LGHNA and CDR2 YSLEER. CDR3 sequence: CASSQDVGEDYGYTF. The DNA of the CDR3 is TGCGCCAGCAGCCAAGATGTAGGGGAGGACTATGGCTACACCTTC.

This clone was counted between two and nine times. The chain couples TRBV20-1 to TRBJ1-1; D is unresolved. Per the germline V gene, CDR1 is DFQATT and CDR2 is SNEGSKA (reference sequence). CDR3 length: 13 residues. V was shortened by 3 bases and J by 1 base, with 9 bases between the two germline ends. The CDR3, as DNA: TGCAGTGCTAGTATACTCTGGAACACTGAAGCTTTCTTT. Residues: CSASILWNTEAFF.

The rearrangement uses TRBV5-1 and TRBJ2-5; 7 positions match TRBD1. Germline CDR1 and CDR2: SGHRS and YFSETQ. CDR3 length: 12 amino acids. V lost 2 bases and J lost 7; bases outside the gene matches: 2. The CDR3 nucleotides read TGCGCCAGCAGCTTCCCAGGGGGGACCCAGTACTTC. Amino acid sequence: CASSFPGGTQYF.

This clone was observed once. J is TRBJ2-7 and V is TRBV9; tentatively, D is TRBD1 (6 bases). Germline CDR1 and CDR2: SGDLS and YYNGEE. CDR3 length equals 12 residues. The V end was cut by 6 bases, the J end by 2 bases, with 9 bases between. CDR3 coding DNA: TGTGCCAGCACCCGACAGGCCTACGAGCAGTACTTC. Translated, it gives CASTRQAYEQYF.

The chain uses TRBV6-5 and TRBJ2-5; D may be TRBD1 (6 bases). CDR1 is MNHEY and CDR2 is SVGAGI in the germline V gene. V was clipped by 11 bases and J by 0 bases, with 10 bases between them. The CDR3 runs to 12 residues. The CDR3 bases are TGTGCCTGCCGGACAGACCAAGAGACCCAGTACTTC. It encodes CACRTDQETQYF.

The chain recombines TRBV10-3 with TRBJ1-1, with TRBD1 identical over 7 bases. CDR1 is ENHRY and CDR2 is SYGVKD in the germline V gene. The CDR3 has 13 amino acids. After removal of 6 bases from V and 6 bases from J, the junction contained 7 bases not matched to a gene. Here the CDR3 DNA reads TGTGCCATCAGGGGCAGGGGGAGTGCTGAAGCTTTCTTT. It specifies CAIRGRGSAEAFF.

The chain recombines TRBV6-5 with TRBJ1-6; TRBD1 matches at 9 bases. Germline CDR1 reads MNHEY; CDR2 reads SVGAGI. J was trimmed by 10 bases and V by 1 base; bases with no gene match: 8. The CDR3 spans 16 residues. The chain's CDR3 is CASSYYGGQGGSPLHF. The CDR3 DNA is TGTGCCAGCAGTTACTATGGGGGACAGGGAGGGTCACCCCTCCACTTT.

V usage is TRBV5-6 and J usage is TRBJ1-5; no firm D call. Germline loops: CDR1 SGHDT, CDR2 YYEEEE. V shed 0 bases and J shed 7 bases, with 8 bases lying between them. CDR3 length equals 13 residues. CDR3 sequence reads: CASSLGAPQPQHF. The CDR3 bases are TGTGCCAGCAGCTTGGGAGCTCCCCAGCCCCAGCATTTT.

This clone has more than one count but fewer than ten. In DNA, the CDR3 is TGTGCCAGCTCAACGGTAGGCGCGGGTACCAATCAGCCCCAGCATTTT. It yields the protein CASSTVGAGTNQPQHF. The rearrangement links TRBV18 to TRBJ1-5, with D hard to call. V lost 5 bases and J lost 3, with 17 bases in between. Germline-derived CDR1 and CDR2 are KGHSH and LQKENI. The CDR3 has 16 amino acids.

The CDR3: CASSLGTEDYGYTF. DNA of the CDR3: TGTGCCAGCAGCTTGGGGACGGAGGACTATGGCTACACCTTC. The V gene is TRBV5-4, the J gene TRBJ1-2; D is uncertain. Looked up from germline, CDR1 is SGHNT and CDR2 is YYREEE (reference sequence). The CDR3 has 14 residues. Trimming took 0 bases from V and 3 from J, leaving 9 bases between them.

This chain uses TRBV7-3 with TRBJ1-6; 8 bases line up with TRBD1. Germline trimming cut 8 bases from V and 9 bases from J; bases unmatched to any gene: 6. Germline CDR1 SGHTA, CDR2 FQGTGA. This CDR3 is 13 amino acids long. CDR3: CASSGQGGSPLHF. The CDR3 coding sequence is TGTGCCAGCTCCGGACAGGGAGGTTCACCCCTCCACTTT.

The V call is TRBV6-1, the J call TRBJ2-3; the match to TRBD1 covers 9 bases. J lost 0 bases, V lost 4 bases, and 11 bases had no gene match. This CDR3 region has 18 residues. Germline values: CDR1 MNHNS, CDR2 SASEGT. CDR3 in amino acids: CASSGRQGVTPSTDTQYF. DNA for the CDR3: TGTGCCAGCAGTGGACGACAGGGGGTTACCCCTAGCACAGATACGCAGTATTTT.

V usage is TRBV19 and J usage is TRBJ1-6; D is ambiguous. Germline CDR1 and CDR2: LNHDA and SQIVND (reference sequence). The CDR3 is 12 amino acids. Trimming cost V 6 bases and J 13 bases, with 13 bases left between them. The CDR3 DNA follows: TGTGCCAGTAGCCCCGTCGACAAGCCCCTCCACTTT. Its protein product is CASSPVDKPLHF.

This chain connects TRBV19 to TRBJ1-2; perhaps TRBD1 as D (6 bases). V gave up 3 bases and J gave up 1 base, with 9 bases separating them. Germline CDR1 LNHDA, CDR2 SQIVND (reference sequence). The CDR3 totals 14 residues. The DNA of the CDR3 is TGTGCCAGTAGTATCCCAGGGGATAACTATGGCTACACCTTC. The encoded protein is CASSIPGDNYGYTF.

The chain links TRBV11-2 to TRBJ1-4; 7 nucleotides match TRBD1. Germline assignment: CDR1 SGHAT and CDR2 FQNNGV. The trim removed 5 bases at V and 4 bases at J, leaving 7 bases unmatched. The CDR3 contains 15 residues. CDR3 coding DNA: TGTGCCAGCAGCCCCAACAGGGGAGGTAATGAAAAACTGTTTTTT. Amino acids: CASSPNRGGNEKLFF.

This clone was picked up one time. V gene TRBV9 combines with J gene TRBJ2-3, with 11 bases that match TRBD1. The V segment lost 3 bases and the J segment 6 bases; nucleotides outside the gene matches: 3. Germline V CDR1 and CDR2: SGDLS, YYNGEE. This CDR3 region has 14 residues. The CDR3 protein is CASSAWDRGDTQYF. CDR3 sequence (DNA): TGTGCCAGCAGCGCCTGGGACAGGGGGGATACGCAGTATTTT.

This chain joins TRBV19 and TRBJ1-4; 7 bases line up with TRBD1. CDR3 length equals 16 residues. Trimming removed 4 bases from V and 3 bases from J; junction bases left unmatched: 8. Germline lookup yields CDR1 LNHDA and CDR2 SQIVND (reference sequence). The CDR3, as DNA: TGTGCCAGTAGTAACCGGCCTAGGGGGCCTAATGAAAAACTGTTTTTT. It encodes CASSNRPRGPNEKLFF.